A selection of T cell receptor beta chains follows, all from one sample in a study of blood T cell repertoires in COVID-19. The protocol was immunoSEQ multiplex PCR, while the TCRdb copy is restricted to in-frame clones and leaves out a portion. The data hold roughly 200,000 clones, with roughly 89% observed a single time. Sequencing was done on a sample of PBMCs or T cells enriched from blood (not recorded which). The receptors stem from a woman younger than 45 who had been exposed to COVID-19. The CDR3 runs from the conserved cysteine through the conserved F or W. D genes are given only for firm matches. A clone size is listed for some rows: how often the clone was seen (once, few, many), or a class if it is expanded.

d_call	clone_size	v_call	j_call	cdr3_nt	cdr3_aa
.	.	TRBV27	TRBJ1-5	TGTGCCAGCAGTCCCTTGGGGGAGACAGGTCAGCCCCAGCATTTT	CASSPLGETGQPQHF
TRBD1	.	TRBV7-3	TRBJ1-1	TGTGCCAGCAGCCTACGGACAGGGACGGACACTGAAGCTTTCTTT	CASSLRTGTDTEAFF
TRBD2	.	TRBV2	TRBJ2-5	TGTGCCAGCAGTCGGACTAGCGGAGAACAAGAGACCCAGTACTTC	CASSRTSGEQETQYF
TRBD2	.	TRBV6-2/TRBV6-3	TRBJ2-3	TGTGCCAGCAGTAAAAGCGGGAGGGCGGATACGCAGTATTTT	CASSKSGRADTQYF
.	.	TRBV10-3	TRBJ2-2	TGTGCCATAGGACTGATCACCGGGGAGCTGTTTTTT	CAIGLITGELFF
.	.	TRBV29-1	TRBJ2-3	TGCAGCGTTGAAGAACACACAGATACGCAGTATTTT	CSVEEHTDTQYF
TRBD2	once	TRBV7-8	TRBJ2-5	TGTGCCAGCAGTTCACTCCTTAGCGGGGGGGAGACCCAGTACTTC	CASSSLLSGGETQYF
.	.	TRBV4-1	TRBJ2-7	TGCGCCAGCAGCCAAGATAGAGGCAACGCCTACGAGCAGTACTTC	CASSQDRGNAYEQYF
TRBD1	once	TRBV2	TRBJ1-5	TGTGCCAGCGACAGGGGCGGTAGCAATCAGCCCCAGCATTTT	CASDRGGSNQPQHF
TRBD1	.	TRBV11-3	TRBJ2-5	TGTGCCAGCAGCTACGGACAGGGTGAGACCCAGTACTTC	CASSYGQGETQYF
.	.	TRBV7-3	TRBJ2-2	TGTGCCAGCAGCTTAAATGGAGCGCAGAACACCGGGGAGCTGTTTTTT	CASSLNGAQNTGELFF
.	.	TRBV7-2	TRBJ1-1	TGTGCCAGCAGCTTAAATGGAAGGGGCGGCACTGAAGCTTTCTTT	CASSLNGRGGTEAFF
.	few	TRBV20-1	TRBJ1-1	TGCAGTGCTAGTAAGTCCCATGGGGGGGGGCAGGACACTGAAGCTTTCTTT	CSASKSHGGGQDTEAFF
.	.	TRBV7-6	TRBJ2-7	TGTGCCAGCAGCTTAGAGGCGGCAGGGGCCTACGAGCAGTACTTC	CASSLEAAGAYEQYF
.	.	TRBV5-1	TRBJ2-3	TGCGCCAGCAGCTTGGACAGATCAGATACGCAGTATTTT	CASSLDRSDTQYF
TRBD2	few	TRBV5-1	TRBJ2-7	TGCGCCAGCAGCTTGGCCCCAGGACTAGCGGCCTACGAGCAGTACTTC	CASSLAPGLAAYEQYF
.	many	TRBV12-3/TRBV12-4	TRBJ1-1	TGTGCCAGCAGTTTCCTCGAGGGCACTGAAGCTTTCTTT	CASSFLEGTEAFF
.	.	TRBV2	TRBJ2-2	TGTGCCAGCAACGGGGGTGCGAACACCGGGGAGCTGTTTTTT	CASNGGANTGELFF
TRBD2	.	TRBV9	TRBJ2-1	TGTGCCAGCAGCGACTCACTAGCGGGGGGGACCTACTCCTACAATGAGCAGTTCTTC	CASSDSLAGGTYSYNEQFF
.	few	TRBV2	TRBJ1-4	TGTGCCAGCAGCGAAACAGGTCTAGGACTGTTTTTT	CASSETGLGLFF
.	once	TRBV5-1	TRBJ1-1	TGCGCCAGCAGCTTTAGGAGAGGCCTGAACACTGAAGCTTTCTTT	CASSFRRGLNTEAFF
.	.	TRBV5-1	TRBJ1-4	TGCGCCAGCAGCTTACGACAGGTTGCAGCTAATGAAAAACTGTTTTTT	CASSLRQVAANEKLFF
.	.	TRBV14	TRBJ2-1	TGTGCCAGCAGCCTAGGACAGGAGCAGTTCTTC	CASSLGQEQFF
TRBD1	.	TRBV5-4	TRBJ2-7	TGTGCCAGCAGCGTCGGGACAGGGGGTCGGTACGAGCAGTACTTC	CASSVGTGGRYEQYF
.	.	TRBV10-3	TRBJ1-1	TGTGCCATCACCCAAACAGGGTATGACACTGAAGCTTTCTTT	CAITQTGYDTEAFF
.	.	TRBV5-4	TRBJ1-6	TGTGCCAGCAGCTTGGCAGGGAGGGAGGGTTCACCCCTCCACTTT	CASSLAGREGSPLHF
.	.	TRBV19	TRBJ2-1	TGTGCCAGTAGTATAGATCATACAGGGTACTCCTACAATGAGCAGTTCTTC	CASSIDHTGYSYNEQFF
.	.	TRBV7-9	TRBJ1-1	TGTGCCAGCAGCTCTTACACTGAAGCTTTCTTT	CASSSYTEAFF
TRBD1	once	TRBV7-6	TRBJ1-6	TGTGCCAGCAGCTTAGCGCACAGGGGTGCAAATTCACCCCTCCACTTT	CASSLAHRGANSPLHF
.	.	TRBV7-9	TRBJ1-1	TGTGCCAGCAGTTCCACAGGGTGGGTGAACACTGAAGCTTTCTTT	CASSSTGWVNTEAFF
.	once	TRBV3-1/TRBV3-2	TRBJ2-1	TGTGCCAGCAGCCAACACCGCGGGGATAGCTCCTACAATGAGCAGTTCTTC	CASSQHRGDSSYNEQFF
.	.	TRBV7-9	TRBJ2-7	TGTGCCAGCAGCTTAGTCAGGGGGGAACGGTACGAGCAGTACTTC	CASSLVRGERYEQYF
TRBD1	.	TRBV4-3	TRBJ2-1	TGCGCCAGCAGCCAAGGGACAGGGGGGACAGTGGACAATGAGCAGTTCTTC	CASSQGTGGTVDNEQFF
TRBD2	.	TRBV6-2/TRBV6-3	TRBJ2-7	TGTGCCAGCAGTTATCCTAGCGGTCCTAGGCCCTACGAGCAGTACTTC	CASSYPSGPRPYEQYF
TRBD2	.	TRBV10-3	TRBJ2-3	TGTGCCATCAGCCCGCTAGCGGGGGGGACAGATACGCAGTATTTT	CAISPLAGGTDTQYF
TRBD1	few	TRBV7-3	TRBJ2-2	TGTGCCAGCAGCTGGACAGGAAACACCGGGGAGCTGTTTTTT	CASSWTGNTGELFF
TRBD2	.	TRBV7-3	TRBJ2-1	TGTGCCAGCAGCTTAGTGGGACTAGCGGGGGAGGATGAGCAGTTCTTC	CASSLVGLAGEDEQFF
.	few	TRBV19	TRBJ1-1	TGTGCCAGTAGGGCTAAATCATCGTGGGGGGTCACTGAAGCTTTCTTT	CASRAKSSWGVTEAFF
TRBD1	.	TRBV9	TRBJ1-1	TGTGCCAGCAGCGTAGGGGGTCAGGGGGTCACTGAAGCTTTCTTT	CASSVGGQGVTEAFF
.	.	TRBV12-3/TRBV12-4	TRBJ1-1	TGTGCCAGCAGTTGGGAGGGAACTGAAGCTTTCTTT	CASSWEGTEAFF
TRBD1	.	TRBV2	TRBJ2-5	TGTGCCAGCAGTGGGGGACAGCAAGAGACCCAGTACTTC	CASSGGQQETQYF
.	.	TRBV7-2	TRBJ2-7	TGTGCCAGCAGCTTAGGTGGCGCGGGGTCCTACGAGCAGTACTTC	CASSLGGAGSYEQYF
TRBD1	.	TRBV5-1	TRBJ2-4	TGCGCCAGCAGCTTGGTAGGACAGGGGATAGCCAAAAACATTCAGTACTTC	CASSLVGQGIAKNIQYF
TRBD1	.	TRBV19	TRBJ1-1	TGTGCCACTAGATTGGGACAGGAATACACTGAAGCTTTCTTT	CATRLGQEYTEAFF
.	.	TRBV6-5	TRBJ1-1	TGTGCCAGCAGTCCGACGGGAGCTTTCTTT	CASSPTGAFF
.	.	TRBV21-1	TRBJ1-5	TGTGCCAGCAGCAAAGTGGGACAGGGCCGTCCCCTCGATAGCAATCAGCCCCAGCATTTT	CASSKVGQGRPLDSNQPQHF
TRBD2	.	TRBV14	TRBJ2-5	TGTGCCAGCAGCCCGGGACTAGCTACGGAGACCCAGTACTTC	CASSPGLATETQYF
.	.	TRBV27	TRBJ2-1	TGTGCCAGCAGTACCCAGGGGGAGCAGTTCTTC	CASSTQGEQFF
.	.	TRBV12-3/TRBV12-4	TRBJ1-6	TGTGCCAGCAGTTTAGGGGGCCCCCTCCACTTT	CASSLGGPLHF
.	once	TRBV6-5	TRBJ2-6	TGTGTCCTGAAACAGGGTATTTCTGGGGCCAACGTCCTGACTTTC	CVLKQGISGANVLTF